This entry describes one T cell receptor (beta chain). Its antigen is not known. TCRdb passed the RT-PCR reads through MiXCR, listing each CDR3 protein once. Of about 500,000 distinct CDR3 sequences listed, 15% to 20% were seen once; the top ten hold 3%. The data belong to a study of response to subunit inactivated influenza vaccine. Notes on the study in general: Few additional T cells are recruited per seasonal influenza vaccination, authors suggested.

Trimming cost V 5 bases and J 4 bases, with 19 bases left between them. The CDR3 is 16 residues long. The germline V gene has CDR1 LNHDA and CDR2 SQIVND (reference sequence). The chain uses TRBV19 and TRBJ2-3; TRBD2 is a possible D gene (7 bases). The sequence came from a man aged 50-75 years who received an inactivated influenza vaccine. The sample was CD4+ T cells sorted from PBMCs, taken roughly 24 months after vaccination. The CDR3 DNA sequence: TGTGCCAGTAGTGCCCCAGGGGAGGGGTACGCAGATACGCAGTATTTT. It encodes CASSAPGEGYADTQYF.